This T cell receptor (beta chain) was identified in a study of T-cell reconstitution after alpha-beta-depleted transplantation in children (dated by TCRdb to the mid-2010s). In terms of the full investigation: The study quantitatively tracked T-cell immune reconstitution after TCRalphabeta/CD19-depleted allogeneic hematopoietic cell transplantation in children using TCR repertoire profiling.

Libraries came from PCR. Sequenced using an Illumina HiSeq 2500. TCR library preparation used molecular barcoding, with unique molecular identifiers applied to normalize quantification of the TCRbeta repertoire. The public reads were quality trimmed at Q25 with fastp and then assembled into clones with MiXCR by TCRdb, keeping productive beta chains. Rows with a matching CDR3 protein are joined into one entry that keeps the most common DNA and genes. The sample data list 70,000 to 95,000 distinct CDR3 sequences, and about 14% of these were observed just once. Together, the top ten hold around 19% of the sample. What the work shows at the level of the full study, not this receptor alone: Over the following months the frequencies of hyperexpanded clones went down, and after one year T-cell counts and TCRbeta diversity were mostly credited to newly produced T cells. The apparently early recovery of alphabetaT-cell counts about two months after transplant reportedly depended on only several hundred rapidly expanded clones that came from non-depleted graft cells. In some patients, high TCRbeta diversity at day 60 was attributed to recipient T cells and intrathymic progenitors that had survived conditioning.

About this clonotype: Its antigen is not yet known. No much larger clone is present one base from it, and per-base qualities are unavailable.

The treatment or condition label, as the study defines it: allogeneic hematopoietic cell transplantation with graft depleted of TCRalphabeta T cells and CD19 B cells. TCRalphabeta/CD19-depleted allogeneic hematopoietic cell grafts were given to the transplant recipients, all of whom were children. From the cysteine through the phenylalanine, the CDR3 covers 12 amino acids. Solely the CDR3 DNA is kept, with 36 bases framed from the first base. CDR1 and CDR2, looked up from the germline V gene (reference sequence), are SEHNR and FQNEAQ. V drops 5 bases and J drops 2 bases, leaving 5 bases in between. The input for sequencing was PBMCs, mostly from graft donor cells, taken 180 days after TCRalphabeta/CD19-depleted stem cell transplant. The TCR sequence derives from a male patient aged 2-15 years who had a stem cell transplant for acute lymphoblastic leukemia, so the T cells may come from the graft donor. The chain was built from TRBV7-9 and TRBJ2-3; a tentative D call is TRBD1 (5 bases match). CDR3 reads: CASSGATDTQYF. The sequenced DNA: TGTGCCAGCAGCGGGGCCACAGATACGCAGTATTTT.